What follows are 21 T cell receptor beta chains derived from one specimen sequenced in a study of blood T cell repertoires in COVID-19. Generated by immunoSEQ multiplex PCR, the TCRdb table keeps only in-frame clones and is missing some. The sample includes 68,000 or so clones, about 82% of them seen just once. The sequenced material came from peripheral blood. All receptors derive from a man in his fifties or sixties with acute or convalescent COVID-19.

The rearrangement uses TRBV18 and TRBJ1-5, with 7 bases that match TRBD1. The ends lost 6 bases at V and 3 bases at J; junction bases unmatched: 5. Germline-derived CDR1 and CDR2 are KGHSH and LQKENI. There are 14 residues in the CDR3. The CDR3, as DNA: TGTGCCAGCTCCATGGGACAGCTCAATCAGCCCCAGCATTTT. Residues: CASSMGQLNQPQHF.

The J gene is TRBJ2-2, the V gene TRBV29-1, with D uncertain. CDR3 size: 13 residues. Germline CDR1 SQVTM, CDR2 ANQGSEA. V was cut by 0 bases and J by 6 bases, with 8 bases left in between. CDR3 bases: TGCAGCGTTGAAGATCGGGTCCCCGGGGAGCTGTTTTTT. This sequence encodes CSVEDRVPGELFF.

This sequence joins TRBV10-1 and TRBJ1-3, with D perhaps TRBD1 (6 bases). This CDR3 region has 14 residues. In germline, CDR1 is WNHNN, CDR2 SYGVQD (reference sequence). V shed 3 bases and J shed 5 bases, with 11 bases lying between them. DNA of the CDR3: TGCGCCAGCAGTGAAACAGGACAGCGAAACACCATATATTTT. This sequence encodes CASSETGQRNTIYF.

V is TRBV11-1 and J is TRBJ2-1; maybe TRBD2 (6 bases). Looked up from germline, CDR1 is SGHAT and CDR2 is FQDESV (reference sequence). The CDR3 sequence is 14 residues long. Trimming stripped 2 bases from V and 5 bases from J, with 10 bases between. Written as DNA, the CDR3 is TGTGCCAGCAGCTTACCCGGGGGTCACAATGAGCAGTTCTTC. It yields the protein CASSLPGGHNEQFF.

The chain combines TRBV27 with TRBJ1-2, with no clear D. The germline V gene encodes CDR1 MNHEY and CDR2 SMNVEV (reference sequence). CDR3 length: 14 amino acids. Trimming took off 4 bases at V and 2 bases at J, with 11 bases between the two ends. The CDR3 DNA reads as TGTGCCAGCAGTTCCAAGCGGGGAAACTATGGCTACACCTTC. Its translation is CASSSKRGNYGYTF.

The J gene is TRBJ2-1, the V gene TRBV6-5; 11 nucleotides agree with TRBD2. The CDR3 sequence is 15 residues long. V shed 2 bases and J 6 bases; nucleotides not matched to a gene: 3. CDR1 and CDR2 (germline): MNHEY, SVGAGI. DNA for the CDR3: TGTGCCAGCAGTTACGCTAGCGGGGGGACCAATGAGCAGTTCTTC. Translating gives CASSYASGGTNEQFF.

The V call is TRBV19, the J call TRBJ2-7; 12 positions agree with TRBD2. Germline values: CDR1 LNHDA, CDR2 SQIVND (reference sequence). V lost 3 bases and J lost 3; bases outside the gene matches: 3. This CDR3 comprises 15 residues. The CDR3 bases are TGTGCCAGTAGTATTCCTAGCGGGAGGGGCTACGAGCAGTACTTC. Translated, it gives CASSIPSGRGYEQYF.

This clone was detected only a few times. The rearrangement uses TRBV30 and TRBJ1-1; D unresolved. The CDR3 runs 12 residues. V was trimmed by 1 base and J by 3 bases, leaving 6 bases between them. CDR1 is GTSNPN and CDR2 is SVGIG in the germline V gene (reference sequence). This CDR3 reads CAWSEQDTEAFF. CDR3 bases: TGTGCCTGGAGTGAGCAGGACACTGAAGCTTTCTTT.

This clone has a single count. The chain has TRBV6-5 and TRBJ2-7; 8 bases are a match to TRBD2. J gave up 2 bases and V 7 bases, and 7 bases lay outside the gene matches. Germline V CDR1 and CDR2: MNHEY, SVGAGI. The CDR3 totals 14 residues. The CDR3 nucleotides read TGTGCCAGCAAAGTCGGGAGGGGCGCCTACGAGCAGTACTTC. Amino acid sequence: CASKVGRGAYEQYF.

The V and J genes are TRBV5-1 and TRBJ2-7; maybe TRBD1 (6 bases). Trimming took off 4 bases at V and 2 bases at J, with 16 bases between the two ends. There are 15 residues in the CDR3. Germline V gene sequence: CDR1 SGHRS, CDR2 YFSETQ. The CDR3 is CASSPFGQGPYEQYF. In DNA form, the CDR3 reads TGCGCCAGCAGCCCCTTCGGGCAGGGGCCCTACGAGCAGTACTTC.

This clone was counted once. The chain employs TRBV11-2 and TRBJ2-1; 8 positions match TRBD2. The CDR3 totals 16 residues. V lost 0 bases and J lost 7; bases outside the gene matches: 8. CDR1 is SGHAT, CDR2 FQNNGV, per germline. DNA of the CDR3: TGTGCCAGCAGCTTAGACCTCCGACCGGGGGGGAATGAGCAGTTCTTC. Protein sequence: CASSLDLRPGGNEQFF.

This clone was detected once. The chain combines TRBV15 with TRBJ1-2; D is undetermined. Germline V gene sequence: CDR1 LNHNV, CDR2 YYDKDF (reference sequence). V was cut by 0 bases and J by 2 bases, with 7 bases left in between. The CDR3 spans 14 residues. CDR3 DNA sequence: TGTGCCACCAGCAGAGATACACAGAACTATGGCTACACCTTC. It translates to CATSRDTQNYGYTF.

The CDR3 region is CASSPDLGQGSETQYF. The CDR3 nucleotides are TGTGCCAGCAGCCCCGACCTGGGACAGGGCAGCGAGACCCAGTACTTC. This chain joins TRBV5-6 and TRBJ2-5; 9 bases line up with TRBD1. The germline gives CDR1 SGHDT, CDR2 YYEEEE. Unmatched junction bases numbered 12, after V lost 4 bases and J lost 5 bases. The CDR3 runs to 16 residues.

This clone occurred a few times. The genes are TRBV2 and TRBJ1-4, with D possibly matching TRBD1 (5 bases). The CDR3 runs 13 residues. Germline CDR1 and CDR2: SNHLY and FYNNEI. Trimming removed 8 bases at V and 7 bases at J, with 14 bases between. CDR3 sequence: CASGGTIREKLFF. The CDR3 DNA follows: TGTGCCAGCGGGGGGACGATCCGTGAAAAACTGTTTTTT.

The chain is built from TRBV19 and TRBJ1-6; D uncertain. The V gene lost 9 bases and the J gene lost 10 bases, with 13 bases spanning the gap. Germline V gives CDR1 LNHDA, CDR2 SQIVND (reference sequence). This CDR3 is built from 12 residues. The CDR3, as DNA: TGTGCCAGCCGGGAAACGAGCTCACCCCTCCACTTT. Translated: CASRETSSPLHF.

As DNA, the CDR3 is TGTGCTAGTGGTCCGTATCAGCCCCAGCATTTT. Encoded protein: CASGPYQPQHF. This rearrangement joins TRBV12-5 to TRBJ1-5, with D hard to call. The V gene's germline CDR1 is LGHNT and CDR2 FRNRAP. With 5 bases removed from V and 5 bases from J, the gap between germline ends came to 4 bases. The CDR3 contains 11 residues.

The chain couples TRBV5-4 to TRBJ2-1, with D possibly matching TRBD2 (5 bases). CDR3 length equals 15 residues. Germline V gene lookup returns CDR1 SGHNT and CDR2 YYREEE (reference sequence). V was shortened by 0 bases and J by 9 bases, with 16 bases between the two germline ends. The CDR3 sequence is CASSLDSTRVGEQFF. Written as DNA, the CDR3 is TGTGCCAGCAGCTTGGATTCTACTAGGGTGGGTGAGCAGTTCTTC.

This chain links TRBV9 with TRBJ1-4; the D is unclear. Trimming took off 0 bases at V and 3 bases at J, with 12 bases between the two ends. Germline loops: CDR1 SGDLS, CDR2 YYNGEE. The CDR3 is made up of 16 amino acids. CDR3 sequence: CASSVGGGSANEKLFF. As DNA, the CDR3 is TGTGCCAGCAGCGTAGGAGGAGGGAGTGCTAATGAAAAACTGTTTTTT. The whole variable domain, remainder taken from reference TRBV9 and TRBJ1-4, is DSGVTQTPKHLITATGQRVTLRCSPRSGDLSVYWYQQSLDQGLQFLIQYYNGEERAKGNILERFSAQQFPDLHSELNLSSLELGDSALYFCASSVGGGSANEKLFFGSGTQLSVL.

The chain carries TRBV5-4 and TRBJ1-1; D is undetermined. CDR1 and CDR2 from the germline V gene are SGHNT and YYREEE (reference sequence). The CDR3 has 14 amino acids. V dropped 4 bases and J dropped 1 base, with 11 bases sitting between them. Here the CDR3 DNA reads TGTGCCAGCAGCCTGCTGGGAGGGAACACTGAAGCTTTCTTT. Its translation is CASSLLGGNTEAFF.

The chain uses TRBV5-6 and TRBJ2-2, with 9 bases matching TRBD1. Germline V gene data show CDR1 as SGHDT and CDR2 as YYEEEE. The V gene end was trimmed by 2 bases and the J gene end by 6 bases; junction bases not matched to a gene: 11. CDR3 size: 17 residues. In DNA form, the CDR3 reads TGTGCCAGCAGCTTTTACCAACCGGGACAGGGACCCGGGGAGCTGTTTTTT. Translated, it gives CASSFYQPGQGPGELFF. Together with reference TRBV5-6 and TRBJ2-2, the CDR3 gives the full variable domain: DAGVTQSPTHLIKTRGQQVTLRCSPKSGHDTVSWYQQALGQGPQFIFQYYEEEERQRGNFPDRFSGHQFPNYSSELNVNALLLGDSALYLCASSFYQPGQGPGELFFGEGSRLTVL.

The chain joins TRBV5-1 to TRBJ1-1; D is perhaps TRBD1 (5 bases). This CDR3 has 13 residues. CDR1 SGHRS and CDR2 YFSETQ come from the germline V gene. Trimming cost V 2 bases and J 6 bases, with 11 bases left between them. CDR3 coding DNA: TGCGCCAGCAGCTTATTCGACAGAGCTGAAGCTTTCTTT. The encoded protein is CASSLFDRAEAFF. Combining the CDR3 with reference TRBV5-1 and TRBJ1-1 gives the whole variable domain KAGVTQTPRYLIKTRGQQVTLSCSPISGHRSVSWYQQTPGQGLQFLFEYFSETQRNKGNFPGRFSGRQFSNSRSEMNVSTLELGDSALYLCASSLFDRAEAFFGQGTRLTVV.